This T cell receptor (beta chain) was sequenced during a study of immune evolution from preneoplasia to lung adenocarcinoma. Study-level background: HLA loss of heterozygosity: roughly 6.6% AIS, about 15% MIA, about 35% ADC, none AAH.

The protocol was immunoSEQ multiplex PCR, while the TCRdb copy is restricted to in-frame clones and leaves out a portion. The data show around 5,000 clones, with roughly 87% seen just once and 2.8% held by the top ten. Resections took place in Japan or China from 2014 to 2017. A word on this clone: The target antigen is unknown.

Study-wide results and caveats: Top clone share appeared to fall from AAH through AIS, MIA, adenocarcinoma. Normal lung had highest clonality; later lesions appeared denser, more diverse.

Sequencing was performed on FFPE invasive lung adenocarcinoma tissue. This clonotype was obtained from a person aged 50 to 59 with lung adenocarcinoma.

The CDR3 region has the DNA TGTGCCAGCTCAAGAGACTGGGCAACTGAAGCTTTCTTT. Translating gives CASSRDWATEAFF. The chain employs TRBV18 and TRBJ1-1; D is undetermined. This CDR3 contains 13 residues. Germline V gene sequence: CDR1 KGHSH, CDR2 LQKENI. With 5 bases removed from V and 5 bases from J, the gap between germline ends came to 12 bases.